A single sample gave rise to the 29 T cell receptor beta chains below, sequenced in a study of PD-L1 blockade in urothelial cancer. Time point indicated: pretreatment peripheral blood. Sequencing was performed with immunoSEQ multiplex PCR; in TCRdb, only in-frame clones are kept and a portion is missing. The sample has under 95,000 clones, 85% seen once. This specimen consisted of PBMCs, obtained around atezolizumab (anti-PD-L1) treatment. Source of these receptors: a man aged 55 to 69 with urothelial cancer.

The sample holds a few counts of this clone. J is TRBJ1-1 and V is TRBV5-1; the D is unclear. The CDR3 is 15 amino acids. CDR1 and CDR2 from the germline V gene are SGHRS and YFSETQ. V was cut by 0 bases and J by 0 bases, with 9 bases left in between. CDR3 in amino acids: CASSLDLGVNTEAFF. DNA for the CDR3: TGCGCCAGCAGCTTGGACCTGGGAGTGAACACTGAAGCTTTCTTT.

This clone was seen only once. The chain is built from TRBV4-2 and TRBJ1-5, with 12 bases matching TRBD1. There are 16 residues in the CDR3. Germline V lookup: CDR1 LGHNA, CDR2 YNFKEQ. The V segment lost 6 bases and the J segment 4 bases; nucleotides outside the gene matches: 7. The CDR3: CASRGTGGAGNQPQHF. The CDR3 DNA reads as TGTGCCAGCAGAGGGACAGGGGGCGCAGGGAATCAGCCCCAGCATTTT.

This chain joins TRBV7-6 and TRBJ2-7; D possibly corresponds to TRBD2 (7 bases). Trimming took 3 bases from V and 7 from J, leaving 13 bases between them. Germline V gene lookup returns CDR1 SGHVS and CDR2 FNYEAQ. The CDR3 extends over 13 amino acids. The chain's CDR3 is CASSFRGGTEQYF. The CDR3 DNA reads TGTGCCAGCAGCTTCAGGGGAGGGACGGAGCAGTACTTC.

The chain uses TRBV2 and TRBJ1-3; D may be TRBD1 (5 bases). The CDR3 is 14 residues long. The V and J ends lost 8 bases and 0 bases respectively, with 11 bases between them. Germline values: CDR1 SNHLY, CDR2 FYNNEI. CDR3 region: CASQGGSSGNTIYF. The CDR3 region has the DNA TGTGCCAGCCAGGGAGGGAGCTCTGGAAACACCATATATTTT.

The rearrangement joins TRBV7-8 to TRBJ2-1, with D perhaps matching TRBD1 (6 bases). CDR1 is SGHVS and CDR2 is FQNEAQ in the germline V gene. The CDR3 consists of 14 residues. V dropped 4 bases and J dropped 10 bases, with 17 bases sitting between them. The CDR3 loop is CASSSGTWTGEQFF. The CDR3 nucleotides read TGTGCCAGCAGCTCTGGGACATGGACGGGGGAGCAGTTCTTC.

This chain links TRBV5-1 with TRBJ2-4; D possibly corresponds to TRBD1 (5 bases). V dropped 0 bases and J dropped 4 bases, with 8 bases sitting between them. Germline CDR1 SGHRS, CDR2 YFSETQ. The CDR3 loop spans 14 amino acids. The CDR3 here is CASSLVSGKNIQYF. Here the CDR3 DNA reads TGCGCCAGCAGCTTGGTGTCAGGGAAAAACATTCAGTACTTC.

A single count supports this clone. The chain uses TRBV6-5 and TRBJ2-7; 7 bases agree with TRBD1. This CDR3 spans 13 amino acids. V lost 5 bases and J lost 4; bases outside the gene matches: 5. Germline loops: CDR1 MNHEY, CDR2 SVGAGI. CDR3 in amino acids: CASSPRQGYEQYF. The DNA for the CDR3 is TGTGCCAGCAGTCCCAGACAGGGATACGAGCAGTACTTC.

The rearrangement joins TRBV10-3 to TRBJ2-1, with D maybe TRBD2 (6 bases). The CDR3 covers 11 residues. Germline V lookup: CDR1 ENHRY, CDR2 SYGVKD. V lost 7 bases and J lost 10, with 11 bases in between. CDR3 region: CAIKEGREQFF. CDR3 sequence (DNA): TGTGCCATCAAGGAGGGAAGGGAGCAGTTCTTC.

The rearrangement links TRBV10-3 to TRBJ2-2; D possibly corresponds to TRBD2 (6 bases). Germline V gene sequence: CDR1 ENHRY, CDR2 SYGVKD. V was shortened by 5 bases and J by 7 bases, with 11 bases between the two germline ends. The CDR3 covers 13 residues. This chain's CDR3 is CAISTREDGELFF. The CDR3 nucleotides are TGTGCCATCAGTACCAGGGAGGACGGGGAGCTGTTTTTT.

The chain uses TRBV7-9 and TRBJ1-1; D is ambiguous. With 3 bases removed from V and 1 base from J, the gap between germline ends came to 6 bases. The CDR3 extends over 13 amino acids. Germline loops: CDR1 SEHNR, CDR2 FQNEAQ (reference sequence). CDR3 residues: CASSFNRNTEAFF. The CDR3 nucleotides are TGTGCCAGCAGCTTCAACAGGAACACTGAAGCTTTCTTT.

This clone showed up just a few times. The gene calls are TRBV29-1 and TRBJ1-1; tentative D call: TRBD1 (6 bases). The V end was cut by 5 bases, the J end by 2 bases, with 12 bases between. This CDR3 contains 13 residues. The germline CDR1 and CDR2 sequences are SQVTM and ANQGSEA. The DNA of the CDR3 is TGCAGCGTTAATGGGGGCATCAACACTGAAGCTTTCTTT. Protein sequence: CSVNGGINTEAFF. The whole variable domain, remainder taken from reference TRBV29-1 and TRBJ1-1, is SAVISQKPSRDICQRGTSLTIQCQVDSQVTMMFWYRQQPGQSLTLIATANQGSEATYESGFVIDKFPISRPNLTFSTLTVSNMSPEDSSIYLCSVNGGINTEAFFGQGTRLTVV.

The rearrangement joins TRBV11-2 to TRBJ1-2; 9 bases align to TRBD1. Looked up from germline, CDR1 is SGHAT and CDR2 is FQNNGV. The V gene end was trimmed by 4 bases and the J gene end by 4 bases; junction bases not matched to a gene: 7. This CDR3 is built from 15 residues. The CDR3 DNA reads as TGTGCCAGCAGCTCAGGGACAGGGTCAAGCTATGGCTACACCTTC. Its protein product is CASSSGTGSSYGYTF.

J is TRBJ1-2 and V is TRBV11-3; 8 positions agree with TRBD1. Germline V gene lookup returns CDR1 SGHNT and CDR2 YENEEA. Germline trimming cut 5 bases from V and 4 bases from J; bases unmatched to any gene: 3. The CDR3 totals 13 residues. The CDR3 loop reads CASSPGTGYGYTF. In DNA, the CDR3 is TGTGCCAGCAGCCCAGGGACAGGCTATGGCTACACCTTC.

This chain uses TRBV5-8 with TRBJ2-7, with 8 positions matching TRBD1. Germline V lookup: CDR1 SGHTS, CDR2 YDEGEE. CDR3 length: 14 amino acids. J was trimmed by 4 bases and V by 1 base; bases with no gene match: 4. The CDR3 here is CASSLSRGPYEQYF. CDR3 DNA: TGTGCCAGCAGCTTGAGCAGGGGGCCTTACGAGCAGTACTTC.

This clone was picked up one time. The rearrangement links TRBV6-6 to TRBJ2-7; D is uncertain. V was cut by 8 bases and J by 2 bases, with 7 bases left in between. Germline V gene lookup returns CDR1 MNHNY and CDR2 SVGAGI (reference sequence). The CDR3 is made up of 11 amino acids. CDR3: CASATAYEQYF. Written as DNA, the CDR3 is TGTGCCAGCGCTACCGCCTACGAGCAGTACTTC.

This CDR3 is CASSPLDRGSYEQYF. DNA of the CDR3: TGTGCCAGCAGCCCCCTCGACAGGGGAAGCTACGAGCAGTACTTC. V and J are TRBV14 and TRBJ2-7; 8 nucleotides align to TRBD1. V shed 4 bases and J 3 bases; nucleotides not matched to a gene: 8. Germline V gives CDR1 SGHDN, CDR2 FVKESK. The CDR3 extends over 15 amino acids.

This chain's CDR3 is CASRRTGGEAFF. DNA of the CDR3: TGTGCCAGCAGACGGACAGGGGGAGAGGCTTTCTTT. The J gene is TRBJ1-1, the V gene TRBV28; 10 bases map to TRBD1. The CDR3 extends over 12 amino acids. After removal of 6 bases from V and 11 bases from J, the junction contained 6 bases not matched to a gene. From germline, CDR1 is MDHEN and CDR2 SYDVKM. The full variable domain, with the rest looked up from reference TRBV28 and TRBJ1-1, is DVKVTQSSRYLVKRTGEKVFLECVQDMDHENMFWYRQDPGLGLRLIYFSYDVKMKEKGDIPEGYSVSREKKERFSLILESASTNQTSMYLCASRRTGGEAFFGQGTRLTVV.

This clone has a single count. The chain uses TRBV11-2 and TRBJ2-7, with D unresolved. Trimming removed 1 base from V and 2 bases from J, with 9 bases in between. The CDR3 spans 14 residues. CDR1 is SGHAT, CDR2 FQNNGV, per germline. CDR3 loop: CASSLGYGAYEQYF. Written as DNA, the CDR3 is TGTGCCAGCAGCTTAGGTTACGGAGCCTACGAGCAGTACTTC.

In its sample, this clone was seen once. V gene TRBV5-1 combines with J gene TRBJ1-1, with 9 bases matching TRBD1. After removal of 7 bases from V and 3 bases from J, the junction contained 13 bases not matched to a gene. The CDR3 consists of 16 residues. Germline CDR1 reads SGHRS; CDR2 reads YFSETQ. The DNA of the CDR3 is TGCGCCAGCCTCCTCGGGACAGGGAGGATGGACACTGAAGCTTTCTTT. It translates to CASLLGTGRMDTEAFF.

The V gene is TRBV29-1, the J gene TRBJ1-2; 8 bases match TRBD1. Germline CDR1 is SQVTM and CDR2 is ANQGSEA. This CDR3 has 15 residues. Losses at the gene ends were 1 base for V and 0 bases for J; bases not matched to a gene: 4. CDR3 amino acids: CSVEGTGWSNYGYTF. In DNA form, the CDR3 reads TGCAGCGTTGAAGGGACAGGGTGGTCTAACTATGGCTACACCTTC.

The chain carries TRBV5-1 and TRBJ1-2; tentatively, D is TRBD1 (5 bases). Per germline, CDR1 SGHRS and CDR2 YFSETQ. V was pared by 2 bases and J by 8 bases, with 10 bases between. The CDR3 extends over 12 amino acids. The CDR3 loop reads CASSFSGLGYTF. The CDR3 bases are TGCGCCAGCAGCTTTTCAGGGTTAGGCTACACCTTC.

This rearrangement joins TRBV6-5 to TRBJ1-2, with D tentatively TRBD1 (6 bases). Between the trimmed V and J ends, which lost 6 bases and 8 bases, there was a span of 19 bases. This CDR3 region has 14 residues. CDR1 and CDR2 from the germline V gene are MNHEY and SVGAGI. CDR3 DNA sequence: TGTGCCAGCAGGCAACAGGGAGGGCTGGTAGGCTACACCTTC. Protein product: CASRQQGGLVGYTF.

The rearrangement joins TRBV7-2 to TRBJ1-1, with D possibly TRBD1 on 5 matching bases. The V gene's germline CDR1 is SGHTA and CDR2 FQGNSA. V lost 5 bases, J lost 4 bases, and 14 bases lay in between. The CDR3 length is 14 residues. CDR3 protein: CASSRSRVGTEAFF. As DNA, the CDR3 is TGTGCCAGCAGCCGGTCCAGGGTAGGCACTGAAGCTTTCTTT.

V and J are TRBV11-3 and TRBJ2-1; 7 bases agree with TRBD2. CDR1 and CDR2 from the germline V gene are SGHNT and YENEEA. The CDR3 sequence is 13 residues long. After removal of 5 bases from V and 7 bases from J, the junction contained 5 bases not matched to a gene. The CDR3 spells CASSPPGGNEQFF. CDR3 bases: TGTGCCAGCAGCCCACCGGGAGGAAATGAGCAGTTCTTC. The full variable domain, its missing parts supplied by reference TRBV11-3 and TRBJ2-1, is EAGVVQSPRYKIIEKKQPVAFWCNPISGHNTLYWYLQNLGQGPELLIRYENEEAVDDSQLPKDRFSAERLKGVDSTLKIQPAELGDSAVYLCASSPPGGNEQFFGPGTRLTVL.

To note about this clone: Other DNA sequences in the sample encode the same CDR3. The CDR3 loop is CASSSGQMNTEAFF. DNA for the CDR3: TGTGCCAGCAGCTCGGGACAAATGAACACTGAAGCTTTCTTT. This sequence joins TRBV7-9 and TRBJ1-1; D may be TRBD1 (6 bases). The CDR3 totals 14 residues. Between the trimmed V and J ends, which lost 4 bases and 0 bases, there was a span of 9 bases. CDR1 SEHNR and CDR2 FQNEAQ come from the germline V gene (reference sequence).

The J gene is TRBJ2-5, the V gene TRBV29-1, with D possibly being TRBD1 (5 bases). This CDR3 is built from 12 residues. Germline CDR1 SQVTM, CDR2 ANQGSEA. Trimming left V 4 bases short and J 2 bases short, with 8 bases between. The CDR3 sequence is CSVAQEQETQYF. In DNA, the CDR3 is TGCAGCGTTGCACAGGAGCAAGAGACCCAGTACTTC.

The CDR3 loop reads CASSSGVGRHTQYF. CDR3 DNA sequence: TGTGCCAGCAGCTCGGGTGTTGGAAGGCATACGCAGTATTTT. The rearrangement uses TRBV7-9 and TRBJ2-3; D unresolved. V dropped 4 bases and J dropped 7 bases, with 15 bases sitting between them. CDR3 length: 14 amino acids. Germline CDR1 reads SEHNR; CDR2 reads FQNEAQ (reference sequence). Filled out from reference TRBV7-9 and TRBJ2-3, the complete variable domain reads DTGVSQNPRHKITKRGQNVTFRCDPISEHNRLYWYRQTLGQGPEFLTYFQNEAQLEKSRLLSDRFSAERPKGSFSTLEIQRTEQGDSAMYLCASSSGVGRHTQYFGPGTRLTVL.

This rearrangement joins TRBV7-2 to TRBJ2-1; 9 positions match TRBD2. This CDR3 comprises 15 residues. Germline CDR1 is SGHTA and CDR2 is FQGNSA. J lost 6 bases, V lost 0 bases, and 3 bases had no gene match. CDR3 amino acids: CASSLAGTSTNEQFF. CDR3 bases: TGTGCCAGCAGCTTAGCCGGGACTAGCACCAATGAGCAGTTCTTC.

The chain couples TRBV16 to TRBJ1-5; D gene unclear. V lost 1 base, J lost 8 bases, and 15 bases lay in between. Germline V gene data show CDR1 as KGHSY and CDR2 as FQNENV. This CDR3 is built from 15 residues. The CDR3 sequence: CASSQYQGGSEPQHF. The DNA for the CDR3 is TGTGCCAGCAGCCAATACCAAGGCGGATCGGAGCCCCAGCATTTT.